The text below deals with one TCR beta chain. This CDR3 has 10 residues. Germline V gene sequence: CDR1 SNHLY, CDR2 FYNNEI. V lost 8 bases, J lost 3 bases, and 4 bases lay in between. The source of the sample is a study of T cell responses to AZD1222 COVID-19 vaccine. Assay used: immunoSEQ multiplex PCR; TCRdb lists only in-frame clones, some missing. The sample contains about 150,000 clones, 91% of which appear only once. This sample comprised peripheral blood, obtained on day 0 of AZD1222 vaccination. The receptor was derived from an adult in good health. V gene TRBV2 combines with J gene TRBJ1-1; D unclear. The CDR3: CASFHTEAFF. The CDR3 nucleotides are TGTGCCAGCTTTCACACTGAAGCTTTCTTT.